Listed below are T cell receptor beta chains from one sample, sequenced in a study of CD8 T cells in Susac syndrome. Each CDR3 protein is one row after TCRdb ran MiXCR on the immunoSEQ multiplex PCR reads. The table records over 95,000 distinct CDR3 sequences, about 93% of them present only once. The sample was CD4+ T cells from PBMCs. The source of these receptors is a human donor in good health. CDR3s include the opening cysteine and the closing phenylalanine or tryptophan. D genes are given only for firm matches. Expanded clones are given a class, and other clones once, few, many or no size at all.

d_call j_call cdr3_length v_call clone_size cdr3_aa cdr3_nt
TRBD2 TRBJ2-1 15 TRBV20-1 . CSAPELGLGDNEQFF TGCAGTGCCCCTGAGTTGGGACTAGGCGACAATGAGCAGTTCTTC
. TRBJ2-1 17 TRBV5-1 . CASSLEGDSSSYNEQFF TGCGCCAGCAGCTTGGAAGGGGATTCCAGCTCCTACAATGAGCAGTTCTTC
. TRBJ2-2 11 TRBV3-1 . CASSQDWALFF TGTGCCAGCAGCCAAGATTGGGCGCTGTTTTTT
. TRBJ2-7 19 TRBV4-3 few CASSQDVDPRQAHSYEQYF TGCGCCAGCAGCCAAGATGTCGACCCCCGGCAGGCTCACTCCTACGAGCAGTACTTC
TRBD2 TRBJ2-7 15 TRBV3-1 few CASSPGLAGGGEQYF TGTGCCAGCAGCCCAGGACTAGCGGGAGGGGGGGAGCAGTACTTC
. TRBJ1-4 15 TRBV19 . CASSMARGGNEKLFF TGTGCCAGTAGTATGGCTCGGGGGGGCAATGAAAAACTGTTTTTT
. TRBJ1-5 14 TRBV6-2/TRBV6-3 . CASRRDNSNQPQHF TGTGCCAGCAGAAGGGACAATAGCAATCAGCCCCAGCATTTT
. TRBJ1-5 14 TRBV7-9 . CASSLGAEGQPQHF TGTGCCAGCAGCTTAGGGGCCGAGGGCCAGCCCCAGCATTTT
TRBD2 TRBJ2-1 19 TRBV7-3 . CASNRLEIVSSGGGNEQFF TGTGCCAGCAACAGACTCGAAATCGTGTCATCGGGAGGAGGCAATGAGCAGTTCTTC
. TRBJ2-3 15 TRBV6-2/TRBV6-3 . CASSYGEPPPQGKYF TGTGCCAGCAGTTACGGGGAACCCCCCCCGCAGGGGAAGTATTTT
. TRBJ2-3 15 TRBV7-2 . CASSSRDSYADTQYF TGTGCCAGCAGCTCACGGGACTCCTACGCAGATACGCAGTATTTT
TRBD2 TRBJ2-1 14 TRBV4-1 . CASSQETSVNEQFF TGCGCCAGCAGCCAAGAGACTAGCGTAAATGAGCAGTTCTTC
. TRBJ1-5 14 TRBV19 once CASSTTEYNQPQHF TGTGCCAGTAGTACGACAGAGTACAATCAGCCCCAGCATTTT
TRBD2 TRBJ2-1 18 TRBV20-1 . CSARDPRLAGGPSTEQFF TGCAGTGCTAGAGACCCGAGACTAGCGGGAGGCCCCAGCACCGAGCAGTTCTTC
TRBD2 TRBJ2-1 15 TRBV12-3/TRBV12-4 . CASSPAGGLDNEQFF TGTGCCAGCAGTCCGGCGGGGGGGCTGGACAATGAGCAGTTCTTC
. TRBJ1-4 15 TRBV19 . CASSMEGGGGEKLFF TGTGCCAGTAGTATGGAAGGCGGAGGTGGCGAAAAACTGTTTTTT
TRBD2 TRBJ2-5 15 TRBV5-1 . CASSPGLAGSETQYF TGCGCCAGCAGCCCGGGACTAGCGGGAAGTGAGACCCAGTACTTC
. TRBJ2-7 14 TRBV7-2 . CASSLRSERHEQYF TGTGCCAGCAGCTTACGGTCAGAGAGGCACGAGCAGTACTTC
TRBD1 TRBJ2-6 16 TRBV7-3 . CASSPDRVSGANVLTF TGTGCCAGCAGCCCCGACAGGGTGTCTGGGGCCAACGTCCTGACTTTC
TRBD1 TRBJ1-1 15 TRBV5-1 . CASSSGTGWNTEAFF TGCGCCAGCAGCTCGGGGACAGGGTGGAACACTGAAGCTTTCTTT
. TRBJ2-4 17 TRBV20-1 . CSARIQGQHLAKNIQYF TGCAGTGCTAGAATCCAGGGACAACACCTAGCCAAAAACATTCAGTACTTC
. TRBJ1-3 16 TRBV6-6 . CASTPDRGSSGNTIYF TGTGCCAGCACCCCCGACCGCGGGAGCTCTGGAAACACCATATATTTT
TRBD1 TRBJ2-3 17 TRBV20-1 . CSARDPASGGSTDTQYF TGCAGTGCTAGGGATCCGGCCTCAGGGGGTAGCACAGATACGCAGTATTTT
. TRBJ2-7 15 TRBV4-1 . CASSPPGGSIYEQYF TGCGCCAGCAGCCCCCCGGGGGGCAGCATCTACGAGCAGTACTTC
. TRBJ2-5 16 TRBV9 . CASSVGHGGDGETQYF TGTGCCAGCAGCGTAGGACACGGCGGAGACGGGGAGACCCAGTACTTC